The 6 T cell receptor beta chains given below trace back to one sample, sequenced in a study of regulatory T cells in long-lasting Graves disease. Time point in this sample: persistent/refractory GD, antithyroid drugs over 5 years with positive TRAb. PBMC RNA served as the TCR library source. Arm-PCR of CDR3 regions and iRepertoire HTBI primers were used to build TCR beta libraries. TCRdb ran MiXCR on the multiplex PCR reads and lists one entry per CDR3 protein. The repertoire holds 350,000 to 500,000 distinct CDR3 sequences, with 21% as singletons. Sequencing was performed on peripheral blood mononuclear cells (PBMCs), taken when the disease was refractory, from a patient treated with antithyroid drugs. These receptors came from a female donor with Graves disease.

V gene TRBV19 combines with J gene TRBJ1-2, with 7 bases fitting TRBD1. This CDR3 is 14 amino acids long. The germline gives CDR1 LNHDA, CDR2 SQIVND (reference sequence). After removal of 9 bases from V and 6 bases from J, the junction contained 13 bases not matched to a gene. The CDR3 coding sequence is TGTGCCAGCAGACTTTGGAAGGGGGCCCATGGCTACACCTTC. Protein product: CASRLWKGAHGYTF.

This chain joins TRBV9 and TRBJ1-3; no firm D call. The V and J ends lost 2 bases and 0 bases respectively, with 6 bases between them. CDR3 length: 14 amino acids. Germline V gives CDR1 SGDLS, CDR2 YYNGEE. The CDR3 region is CASSVQSSGNTIYF. The CDR3 region has the DNA TGTGCCAGCAGCGTTCAAAGCTCTGGAAACACCATATATTTT.

A few counts support this clonotype. The CDR3 spells CSVGRTAMNTEAFF. In DNA form, the CDR3 reads TGCAGCGTTGGTCGGACAGCTATGAACACTGAAGCTTTCTTT. The V call is TRBV29-1, the J call TRBJ1-1, with D perhaps matching TRBD1 (6 bases). The CDR3 consists of 14 residues. Germline V gives CDR1 SQVTM, CDR2 ANQGSEA. V lost 4 bases and J 0 bases, leaving 12 bases between the germline ends.

The rearrangement uses TRBV28 and TRBJ1-5; 10 nucleotides line up with TRBD1. V lost 3 bases to trimming and J lost 11 bases; unmatched junction nucleotides: 4. CDR3 length: 13 residues. Germline lookup yields CDR1 MDHEN and CDR2 SYDVKM. CDR3 nucleotides: TGTGCCAGCAGTTTGGACAGGGGGTCGGCCCAGCATTTT. It codes for CASSLDRGSAQHF.

This clonotype showed up many times. The gene calls are TRBV20-1 and TRBJ2-7; no clear D. From germline, CDR1 is DFQATT and CDR2 SNEGSKA (reference sequence). The CDR3 covers 12 residues. Trimming stripped 1 base from V and 6 bases from J, with 10 bases between. Here the CDR3 reads CSARGRRAEQYF. For the CDR3, the DNA is TGCAGTGCTAGAGGTAGGAGAGCCGAGCAGTACTTC.

Regarding this clonotype: Just one base apart from a much larger clone, this may be a read error. V is TRBV28 and J is TRBJ1-1, with D possibly being TRBD1 (6 bases). Germline V gives CDR1 MDHEN, CDR2 SYDVKM. The CDR3 runs 13 residues. CDR3: CASTFRGITEASF. In nucleotides, the CDR3 is TGTGCCAGCACCTTCAGGGGAATCACTGAAGCTTCCTTT.